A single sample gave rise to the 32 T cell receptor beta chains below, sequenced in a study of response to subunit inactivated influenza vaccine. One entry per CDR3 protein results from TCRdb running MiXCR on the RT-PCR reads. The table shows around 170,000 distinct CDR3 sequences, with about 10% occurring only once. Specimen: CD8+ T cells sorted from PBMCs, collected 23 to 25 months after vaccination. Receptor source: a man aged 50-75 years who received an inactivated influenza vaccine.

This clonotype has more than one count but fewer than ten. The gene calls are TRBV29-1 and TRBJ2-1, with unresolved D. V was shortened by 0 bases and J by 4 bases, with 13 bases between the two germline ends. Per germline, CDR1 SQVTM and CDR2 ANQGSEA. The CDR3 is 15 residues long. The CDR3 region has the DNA TGCAGCGTTGAAGAGTCGGCGCTCCCATACAATGAGCAGTTCTTC. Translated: CSVEESALPYNEQFF.

Written as DNA, the CDR3 is TGTGCCAGCAGTTACCCCGGGGAGCAGTTCTTC. This translates into CASSYPGEQFF. V gene TRBV6-5 combines with J gene TRBJ2-1; D is unresolved. CDR3 length: 11 amino acids. The V end lost 2 bases, the J end lost 10 bases, and 6 bases lay between the germline ends. CDR1 is MNHEY and CDR2 is SVGAGI in the germline V gene.

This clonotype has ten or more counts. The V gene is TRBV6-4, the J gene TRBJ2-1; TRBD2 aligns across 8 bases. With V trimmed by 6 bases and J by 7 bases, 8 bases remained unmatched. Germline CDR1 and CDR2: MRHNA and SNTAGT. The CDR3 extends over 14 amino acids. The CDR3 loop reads CASSPGLGFNEQFF. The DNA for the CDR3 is TGTGCCAGCAGCCCGGGACTAGGTTTTAATGAGCAGTTCTTC.

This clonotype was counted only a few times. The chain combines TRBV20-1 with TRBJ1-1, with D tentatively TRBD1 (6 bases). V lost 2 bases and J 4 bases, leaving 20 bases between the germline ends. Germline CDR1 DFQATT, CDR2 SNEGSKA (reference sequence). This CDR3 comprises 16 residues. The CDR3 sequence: CSARPPHRALSTEAFF. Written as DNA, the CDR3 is TGCAGTGCTAGACCCCCCCACAGGGCCTTGAGCACTGAAGCTTTCTTT.

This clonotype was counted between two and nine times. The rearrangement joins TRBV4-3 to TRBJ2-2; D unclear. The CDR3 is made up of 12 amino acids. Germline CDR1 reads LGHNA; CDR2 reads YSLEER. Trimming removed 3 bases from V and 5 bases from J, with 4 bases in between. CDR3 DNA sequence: TGCGCCAGCAGCCATTTAACCGGGGAGCTGTTTTTT. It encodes CASSHLTGELFF.

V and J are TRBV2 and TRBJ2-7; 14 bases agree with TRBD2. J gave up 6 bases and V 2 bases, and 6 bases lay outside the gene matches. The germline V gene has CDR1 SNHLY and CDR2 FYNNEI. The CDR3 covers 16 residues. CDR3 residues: CASSEFGLAGGSEQYF. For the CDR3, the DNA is TGTGCCAGCAGTGAATTTGGACTAGCGGGAGGAAGCGAGCAGTACTTC.

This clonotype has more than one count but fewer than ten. The CDR3 DNA reads TGTGCCAGCAGTTACGGCCCAACAGGGCAGCCCCAGCATTTT. Its protein is CASSYGPTGQPQHF. The chain couples TRBV6-5 to TRBJ1-5; tentatively, D is TRBD1 (6 bases). The CDR3 has 14 residues. With 2 bases removed from V and 7 bases from J, the gap between germline ends came to 12 bases. CDR1 and CDR2 (germline): MNHEY, SVGAGI.

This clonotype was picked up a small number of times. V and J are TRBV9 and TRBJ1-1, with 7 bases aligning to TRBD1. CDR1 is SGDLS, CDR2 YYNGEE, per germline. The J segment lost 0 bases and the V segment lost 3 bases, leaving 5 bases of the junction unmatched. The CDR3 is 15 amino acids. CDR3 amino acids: CASSGGDSLNTEAFF. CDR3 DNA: TGTGCCAGCAGCGGCGGGGACAGCTTGAACACTGAAGCTTTCTTT.

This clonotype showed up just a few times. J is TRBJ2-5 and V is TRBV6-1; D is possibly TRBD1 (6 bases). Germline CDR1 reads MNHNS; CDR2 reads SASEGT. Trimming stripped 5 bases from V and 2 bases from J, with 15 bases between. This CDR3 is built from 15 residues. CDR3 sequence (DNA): TGTGCCAGCAGTCTCTTCAGGACAGATCAAGAGACCCAGTACTTC. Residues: CASSLFRTDQETQYF.

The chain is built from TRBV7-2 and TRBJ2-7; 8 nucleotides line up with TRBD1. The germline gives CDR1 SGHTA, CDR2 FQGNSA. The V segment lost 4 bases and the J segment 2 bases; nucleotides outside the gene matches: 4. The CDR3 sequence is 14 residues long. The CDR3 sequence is CASSSSTGAYEQYF. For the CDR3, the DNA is TGTGCCAGCAGCTCCTCGACAGGGGCCTACGAGCAGTACTTC.

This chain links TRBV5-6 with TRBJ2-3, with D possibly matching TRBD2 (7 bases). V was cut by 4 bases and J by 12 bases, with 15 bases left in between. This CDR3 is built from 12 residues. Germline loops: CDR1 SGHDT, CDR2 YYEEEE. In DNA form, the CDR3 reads TGTGCCAGCAGCCCCGGGGGGCAGGGTCAGTATTTT. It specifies CASSPGGQGQYF.

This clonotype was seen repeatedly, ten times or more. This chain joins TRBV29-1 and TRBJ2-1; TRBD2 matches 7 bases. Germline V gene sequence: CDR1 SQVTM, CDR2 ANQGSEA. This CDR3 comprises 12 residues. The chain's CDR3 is CAGRGGVGEQFF. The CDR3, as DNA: TGCGCGGGGCGGGGAGGGGTTGGTGAGCAGTTCTTC.

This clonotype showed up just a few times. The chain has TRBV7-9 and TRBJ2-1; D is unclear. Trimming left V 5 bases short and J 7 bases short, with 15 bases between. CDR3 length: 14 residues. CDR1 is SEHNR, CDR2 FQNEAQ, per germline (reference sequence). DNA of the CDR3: TGTGCCAGCAGCCTATCTCAGGCCCTAAATGAGCAGTTCTTC. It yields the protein CASSLSQALNEQFF.

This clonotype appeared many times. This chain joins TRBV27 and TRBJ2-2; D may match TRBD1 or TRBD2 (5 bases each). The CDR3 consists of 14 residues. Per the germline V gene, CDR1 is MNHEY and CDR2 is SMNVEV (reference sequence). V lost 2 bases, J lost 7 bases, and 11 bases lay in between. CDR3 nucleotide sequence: TGTGCCAGCAGTTTAATAGGGGCGGGCGGGGAGCTGTTTTTT. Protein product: CASSLIGAGGELFF.

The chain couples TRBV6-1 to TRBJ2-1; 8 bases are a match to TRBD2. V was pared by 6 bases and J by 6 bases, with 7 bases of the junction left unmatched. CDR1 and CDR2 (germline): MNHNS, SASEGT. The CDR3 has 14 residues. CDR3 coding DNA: TGTGCCAGCAGCCCTAGCGGGCGGACCAATGAGCAGTTCTTC. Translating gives CASSPSGRTNEQFF.

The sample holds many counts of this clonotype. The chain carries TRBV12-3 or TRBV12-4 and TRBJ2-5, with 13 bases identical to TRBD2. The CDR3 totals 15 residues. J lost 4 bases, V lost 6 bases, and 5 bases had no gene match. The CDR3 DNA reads TGTGCCAGCAGCCCAGGACTAGCGGGAGCAGAGACCCAGTACTTC. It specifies CASSPGLAGAETQYF.

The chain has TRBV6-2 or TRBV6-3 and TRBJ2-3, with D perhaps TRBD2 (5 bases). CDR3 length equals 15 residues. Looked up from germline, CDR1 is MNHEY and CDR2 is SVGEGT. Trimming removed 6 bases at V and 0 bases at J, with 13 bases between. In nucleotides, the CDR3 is TGTGCCAGCAGCATCTGGCGGGCTAGCACAGATACGCAGTATTTT. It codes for CASSIWRASTDTQYF.

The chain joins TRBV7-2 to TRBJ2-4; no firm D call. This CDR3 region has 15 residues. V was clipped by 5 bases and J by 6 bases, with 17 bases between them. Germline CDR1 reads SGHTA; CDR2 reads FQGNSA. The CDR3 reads CASSAAGGWGNIQYF. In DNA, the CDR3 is TGTGCCAGCAGCGCAGCCGGTGGATGGGGAAACATTCAGTACTTC. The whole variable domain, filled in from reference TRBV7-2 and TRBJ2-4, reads GAGVSQSPSNKVTEKGKDVELRCDPISGHTALYWYRQSLGQGLEFLIYFQGNSAPDKSGLPSDRFSAERTGGSVSTLTIQRTQQEDSAVYLCASSAAGGWGNIQYFGAGTRLSVL.

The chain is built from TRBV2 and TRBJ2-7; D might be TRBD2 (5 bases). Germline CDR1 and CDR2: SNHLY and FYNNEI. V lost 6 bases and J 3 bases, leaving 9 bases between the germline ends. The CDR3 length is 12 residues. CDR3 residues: CASRPGDYEQYF. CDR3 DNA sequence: TGTGCCAGCAGACCCGGGGACTACGAGCAGTACTTC.

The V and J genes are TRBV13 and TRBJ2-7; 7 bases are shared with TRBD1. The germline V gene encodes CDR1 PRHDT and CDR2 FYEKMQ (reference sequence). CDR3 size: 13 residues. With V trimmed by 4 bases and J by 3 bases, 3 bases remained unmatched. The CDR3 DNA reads TGTGCCAGCAGCTGGGGACAGCTCTACGAGCAGTACTTC. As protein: CASSWGQLYEQYF.

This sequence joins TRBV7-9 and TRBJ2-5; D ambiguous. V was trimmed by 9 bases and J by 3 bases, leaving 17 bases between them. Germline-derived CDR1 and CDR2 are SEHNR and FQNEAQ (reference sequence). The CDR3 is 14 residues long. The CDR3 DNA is TGTGCCAGTGGAAGGACCGAAAGAGAAGAGACCCAGTACTTC. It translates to CASGRTEREETQYF.

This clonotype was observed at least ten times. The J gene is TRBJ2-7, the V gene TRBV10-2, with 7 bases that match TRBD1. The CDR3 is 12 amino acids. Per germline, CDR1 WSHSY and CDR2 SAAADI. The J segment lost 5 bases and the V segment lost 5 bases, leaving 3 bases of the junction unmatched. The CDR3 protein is CASSRDRDEQYF. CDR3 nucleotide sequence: TGCGCCAGCAGTAGAGACAGGGACGAGCAGTACTTC.

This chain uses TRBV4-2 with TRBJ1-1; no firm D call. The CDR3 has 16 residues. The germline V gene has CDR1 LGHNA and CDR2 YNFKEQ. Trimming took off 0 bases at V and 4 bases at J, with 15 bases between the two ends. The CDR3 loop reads CASSQDPNPTGTEAFF. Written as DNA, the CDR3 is TGTGCCAGCAGCCAAGACCCCAACCCGACGGGCACTGAAGCTTTCTTT.

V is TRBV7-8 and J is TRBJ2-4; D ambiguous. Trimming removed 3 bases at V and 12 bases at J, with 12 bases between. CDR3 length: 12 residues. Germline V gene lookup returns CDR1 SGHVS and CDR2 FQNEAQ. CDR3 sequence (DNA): TGTGCCAGCAGCTTCGTCCCGACCCATCAGTACTTC. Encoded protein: CASSFVPTHQYF.

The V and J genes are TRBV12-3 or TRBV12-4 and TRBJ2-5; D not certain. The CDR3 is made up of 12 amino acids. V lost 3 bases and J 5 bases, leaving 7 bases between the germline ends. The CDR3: CASSLWDETQYF. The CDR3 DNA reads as TGTGCCAGCAGTTTGTGGGATGAGACCCAGTACTTC.

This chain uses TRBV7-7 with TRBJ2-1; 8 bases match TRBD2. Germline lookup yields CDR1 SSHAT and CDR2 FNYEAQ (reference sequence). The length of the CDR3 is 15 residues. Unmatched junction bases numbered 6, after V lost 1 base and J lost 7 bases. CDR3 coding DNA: TGTGCCAGCAGCTTAGGAGCGGGAGTAAATAATGAGCAGTTCTTC. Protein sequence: CASSLGAGVNNEQFF.

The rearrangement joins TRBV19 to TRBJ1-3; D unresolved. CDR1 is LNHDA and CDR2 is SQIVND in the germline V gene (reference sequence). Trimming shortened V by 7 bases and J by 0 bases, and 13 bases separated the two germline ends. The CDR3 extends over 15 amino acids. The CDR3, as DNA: TGTGCCAGTACCGTTGATCTATTCTCTGGAAACACCATATATTTT. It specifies CASTVDLFSGNTIYF. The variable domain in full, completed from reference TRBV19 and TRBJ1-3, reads DGGITQSPKYLFRKEGQNVTLSCEQNLNHDAMYWYRQDPGQGLRLIYYSQIVNDFQKGDIAEGYSVSREKKESFPLTVTSAQKNPTAFYLCASTVDLFSGNTIYFGEGSWLTVV.

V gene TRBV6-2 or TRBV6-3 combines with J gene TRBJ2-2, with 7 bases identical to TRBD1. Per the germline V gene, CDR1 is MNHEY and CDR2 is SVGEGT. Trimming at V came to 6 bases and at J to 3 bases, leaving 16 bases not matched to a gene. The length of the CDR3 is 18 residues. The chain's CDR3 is CASSPPGITGADTGELFF. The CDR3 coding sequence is TGTGCCAGCAGCCCCCCGGGAATCACAGGGGCGGACACCGGGGAGCTGTTTTTT.

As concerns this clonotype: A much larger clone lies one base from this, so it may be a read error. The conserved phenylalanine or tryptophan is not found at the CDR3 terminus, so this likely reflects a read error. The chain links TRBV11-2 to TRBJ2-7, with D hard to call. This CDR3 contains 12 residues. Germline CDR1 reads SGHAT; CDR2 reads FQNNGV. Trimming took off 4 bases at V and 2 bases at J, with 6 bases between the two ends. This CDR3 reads CASSSVAYEQYL. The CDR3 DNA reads TGTGCCAGCAGCTCCGTGGCCTACGAGCAGTACCTC.

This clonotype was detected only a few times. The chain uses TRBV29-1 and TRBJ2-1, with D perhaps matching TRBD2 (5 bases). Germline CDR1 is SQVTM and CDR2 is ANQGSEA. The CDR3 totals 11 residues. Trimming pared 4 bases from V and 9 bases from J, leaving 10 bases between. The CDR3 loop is CSVGEAGEQFF. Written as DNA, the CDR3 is TGCAGCGTTGGAGAGGCGGGTGAGCAGTTCTTC.

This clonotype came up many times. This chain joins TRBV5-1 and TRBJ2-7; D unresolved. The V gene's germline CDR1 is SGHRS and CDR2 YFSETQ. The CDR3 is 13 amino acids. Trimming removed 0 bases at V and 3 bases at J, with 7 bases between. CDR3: CASSLGPIYEQYF. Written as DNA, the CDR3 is TGCGCCAGCAGCTTGGGACCCATCTACGAGCAGTACTTC.

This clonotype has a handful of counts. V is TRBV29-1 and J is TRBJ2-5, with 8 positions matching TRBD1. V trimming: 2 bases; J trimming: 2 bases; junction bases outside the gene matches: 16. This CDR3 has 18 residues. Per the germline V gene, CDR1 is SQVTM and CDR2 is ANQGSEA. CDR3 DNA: TGCAGCGTTGAACCCAGGGGGCAGGCGGGACGGCCTCAAGAGACCCAGTACTTC. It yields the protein CSVEPRGQAGRPQETQYF.